This passage covers 15 T cell receptor beta chains from one sample sequenced in a study of control samples from healthy donors and cancer patients. Generated by immunoSEQ multiplex PCR, the TCRdb table keeps only in-frame clones and is missing some. The sample consists of more than 95,000 clones, roughly nine tenths of them appearing once. The sample was blood. These receptor sequences come from a man younger than 30 in good health.

CDR3 residues: CAWRDRETQYF. The CDR3 DNA reads TGTGCCTGGAGGGACCGAGAGACCCAGTACTTC. The chain recombines TRBV30 with TRBJ2-5; no clear D gene. Trimming cost V 3 bases and J 4 bases, with 6 bases left between them. The CDR3 spans 11 residues. Germline V lookup: CDR1 GTSNPN, CDR2 SVGIG (reference sequence).

This clone was counted a few times. The chain uses TRBV7-9 and TRBJ2-4, with 7 bases fitting TRBD1. The germline gives CDR1 SEHNR, CDR2 FQNEAQ (reference sequence). V shed 5 bases and J 5 bases; nucleotides not matched to a gene: 6. The CDR3 has 14 amino acids. CDR3 in DNA: TGTGCCAGCAGCCCTCGGACAGGAGAAAACATTCAGTACTTC. Translation gives CASSPRTGENIQYF. The variable domain in full, completed from reference TRBV7-9 and TRBJ2-4, reads DTGVSQNPRHKITKRGQNVTFRCDPISEHNRLYWYRQTLGQGPEFLTYFQNEAQLEKSRLLSDRFSAERPKGSFSTLEIQRTEQGDSAMYLCASSPRTGENIQYFGAGTRLSVL.

The sample holds one count of this clone. This chain joins TRBV2 and TRBJ2-1; possible D gene TRBD1, 6 bases. Per the germline V gene, CDR1 is SNHLY and CDR2 is FYNNEI. Trimming took 6 bases from V and 4 from J, leaving 13 bases between them. The CDR3 has 14 amino acids. Here the CDR3 reads CASSPDSRYNEQFF. As DNA, the CDR3 is TGTGCCAGCAGCCCGGACAGTCGATACAATGAGCAGTTCTTC.

The CDR3 protein is CASSELLKYNEQFF. CDR3 in DNA: TGCGCCAGCAGTGAGCTACTGAAGTACAATGAGCAGTTCTTC. The V and J genes are TRBV10-1 and TRBJ2-1; unclear D gene. The germline V gene has CDR1 WNHNN and CDR2 SYGVQD (reference sequence). The V end lost 2 bases, the J end lost 4 bases, and 9 bases lay between the germline ends. The CDR3 totals 14 residues.

V is TRBV6-5 and J is TRBJ2-2; the D gene is possibly TRBD1 (5 bases). Trimming shortened V by 4 bases and J by 7 bases, and 16 bases separated the two germline ends. CDR1 is MNHEY, CDR2 SVGAGI, per germline. The CDR3 runs to 15 residues. The CDR3 reads CASSSSVGHFGELFF. The CDR3 nucleotides read TGTGCCAGCAGTTCCAGTGTCGGACACTTCGGGGAGCTGTTTTTT.

The chain is built from TRBV4-1 and TRBJ2-2; D not resolved. This CDR3 is built from 19 residues. V was pared by 8 bases and J by 0 bases, with 25 bases between. Germline V gives CDR1 MGHRA, CDR2 YSYEKL. This chain's CDR3 is CASSFTRQVNLANTGELFF. The CDR3 nucleotides read TGCGCCAGCTCATTCACCCGACAAGTGAATCTCGCGAACACCGGGGAGCTGTTTTTT.

This clone was seen more than once but under ten times. The J gene is TRBJ1-1, the V gene TRBV2; unclear D gene. There are 13 residues in the CDR3. Trimming stripped 5 bases from V and 1 base from J, with 8 bases between. In germline, CDR1 is SNHLY, CDR2 FYNNEI. CDR3 coding DNA: TGTGCCAGCAGTTTGAACGAGAACACTGAAGCTTTCTTT. Protein sequence: CASSLNENTEAFF.

The chain combines TRBV9 with TRBJ2-3; no definite D call. The CDR3 contains 13 residues. Germline values: CDR1 SGDLS, CDR2 YYNGEE. V was shortened by 0 bases and J by 6 bases, with 8 bases between the two germline ends. The CDR3: CASSVGLADTQYF. CDR3 DNA: TGTGCCAGCAGCGTAGGGCTCGCTGATACGCAGTATTTT.

This chain connects TRBV6-5 to TRBJ1-4; 8 nucleotides agree with TRBD1. This CDR3 is 13 amino acids long. Trimming cost V 8 bases and J 6 bases; bases outside gene matches: 5. Looked up from germline, CDR1 is MNHEY and CDR2 is SVGAGI. The CDR3 spells CASGRTGYEKLFF. The CDR3 nucleotides are TGTGCCAGCGGTCGGACAGGGTATGAAAAACTGTTTTTT.

The chain links TRBV6-5 to TRBJ1-2; 12 bases match TRBD1. Germline CDR1 and CDR2: MNHEY and SVGAGI. This CDR3 has 13 amino acids. Germline trimming cut 7 bases from V and 9 bases from J; bases unmatched to any gene: 6. CDR3 coding DNA: TGTGCCAGCACCGGGACAGGGGGCGTCCGCTACACCTTC. The encoded protein is CASTGTGGVRYTF.

This rearrangement joins TRBV19 to TRBJ2-4, with TRBD1 as a possible D gene (6 bases). Trimming took 6 bases from V and 4 from J, leaving 13 bases between them. The CDR3 contains 14 residues. Germline CDR1 is LNHDA and CDR2 is SQIVND (reference sequence). The CDR3 nucleotides read TGTGCCAGTAGGAAGGGGGTTGGAAAAAACATTCAGTACTTC. This translates into CASRKGVGKNIQYF.

The chain recombines TRBV11-2 with TRBJ1-5; a weak D match, TRBD1 (5 bases). This CDR3 spans 15 amino acids. Germline CDR1 SGHAT, CDR2 FQNNGV. Trimming removed 5 bases from V and 4 bases from J, with 15 bases in between. The CDR3 sequence is CASSPGRGLNQPQHF. The CDR3 DNA follows: TGTGCCAGCAGCCCGGGACGGGGATTAAATCAGCCCCAGCATTTT.

The V and J genes are TRBV14 and TRBJ1-5, with a possible D match to TRBD1 (6 bases). The CDR3 has 13 amino acids. Trimming pared 6 bases from V and 5 bases from J, leaving 11 bases between. The germline V gene has CDR1 SGHDN and CDR2 FVKESK. This CDR3 is CASSQGRHQPQHF. CDR3 coding DNA: TGTGCCAGCAGTCAGGGGAGGCATCAGCCCCAGCATTTT. Together with reference TRBV14 and TRBJ1-5, the CDR3 gives the full variable domain: EAGVTQFPSHSVIEKGQTVTLRCDPISGHDNLYWYRRVMGKEIKFLLHFVKESKQDESGMPNNRFLAERTGGTYSTLKVQPAELEDSGVYFCASSQGRHQPQHFGDGTRLSIL.

This clone was recorded only once. This chain joins TRBV5-8 and TRBJ2-5, with a possible D match to TRBD1 (5 bases). The CDR3 has 15 residues. V shed 7 bases and J shed 1 base, with 17 bases lying between them. Germline assignment: CDR1 SGHTS and CDR2 YDEGEE. CDR3: CASPTEKTLQETQYF. For the CDR3, the DNA is TGTGCCAGCCCGACAGAAAAAACTCTCCAAGAGACCCAGTACTTC.

The J gene is TRBJ1-1, the V gene TRBV18; 9 nucleotides agree with TRBD1. This CDR3 comprises 14 residues. With 1 base clipped from V and 7 bases from J, the junction kept 4 bases outside the gene matches. Germline CDR1 KGHSH, CDR2 LQKENI. The CDR3: CASSPQGQGSEAFF. The CDR3 bases are TGTGCCAGCTCACCACAGGGACAGGGCAGTGAAGCTTTCTTT.